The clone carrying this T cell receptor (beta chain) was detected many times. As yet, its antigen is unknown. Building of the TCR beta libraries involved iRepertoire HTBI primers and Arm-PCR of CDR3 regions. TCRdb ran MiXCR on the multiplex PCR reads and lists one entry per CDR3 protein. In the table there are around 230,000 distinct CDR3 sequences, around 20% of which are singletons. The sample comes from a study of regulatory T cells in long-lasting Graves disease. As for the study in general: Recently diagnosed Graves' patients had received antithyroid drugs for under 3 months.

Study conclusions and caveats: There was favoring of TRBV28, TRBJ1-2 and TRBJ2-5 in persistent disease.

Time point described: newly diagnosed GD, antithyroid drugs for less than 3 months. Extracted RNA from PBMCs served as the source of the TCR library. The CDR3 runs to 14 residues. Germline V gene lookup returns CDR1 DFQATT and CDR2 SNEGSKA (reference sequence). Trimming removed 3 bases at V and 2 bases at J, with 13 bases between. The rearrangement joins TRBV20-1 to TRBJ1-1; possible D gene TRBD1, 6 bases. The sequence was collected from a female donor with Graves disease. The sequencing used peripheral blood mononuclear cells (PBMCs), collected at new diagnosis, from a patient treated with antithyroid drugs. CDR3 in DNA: TGCAGTGCTAGTCTCAGGGGAGGAAACACTGAAGCTTTCTTT. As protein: CSASLRGGNTEAFF.